This TCR beta chain was retrieved from a study of early T cells in non-severe SARS-CoV-2 infection. The CDR3 covers 14 residues. Germline V gene data show CDR1 as SGHTA and CDR2 as FQGNSA. Trimming took off 1 base at V and 2 bases at J, with 9 bases between the two ends. This clonotype has ten or more counts. TCRdb reprocessed the 5' RACE reads via MiXCR and lists one record per CDR3 protein. The sample consists of 70,000 to 85,000 distinct CDR3 sequences, roughly 4.7% of them appearing once. The specimen comprised whole blood, sampled at baseline. The source is an adult who was a healthcare worker with PCR-confirmed SARS-CoV-2 infection or an uninfected control (not recorded which). The chain couples TRBV7-2 to TRBJ2-7; D ambiguous. This CDR3 is CASSLEAGPYEQYF. The CDR3 nucleotides read TGTGCCAGCAGCTTAGAAGCAGGCCCCTACGAGCAGTACTTC.